Below are 27 T cell receptor beta chains sequenced from a single sample in a study of blood T cell repertoires in COVID-19 (TCRdb year 2020). The receptor library was made with the immunoSEQ multiplex PCR assay. TCRdb carries this immuneACCESS record with in-frame sequences only. Its versions omit some clonotypes, under half of them owing to an unresolved V gene in the studies checked, with the rest unexplained. This sample lists 100,000 to 150,000 clones; 70% to 90% were detected once. The biggest ten clones account for approximately 3.3% of the sample. Sequencing was carried out using peripheral blood. The receptors were gathered from a woman aged 55-75 years with acute or convalescent COVID-19.

This clone was recorded once. The chain uses TRBV18 and TRBJ2-3; 9 bases match TRBD1. The CDR3 is made up of 16 amino acids. Trimming removed 3 bases from V and 4 bases from J; junction bases left unmatched: 8. Germline V gene sequence: CDR1 KGHSH, CDR2 LQKENI. CDR3 region: CASSPLGQGFADTQYF. The CDR3 region has the DNA TGTGCCAGCTCACCGCTCGGACAGGGGTTTGCAGATACGCAGTATTTT.

This clone was recorded only once. The chain combines TRBV9 with TRBJ2-1; 10 bases agree with TRBD2. V gave up 4 bases and J gave up 6 bases; unmatched junction bases: 10. The V gene's germline CDR1 is SGDLS and CDR2 YYNGEE. The CDR3 totals 16 residues. This chain's CDR3 is CASSPSGLAGVNEQFF. In nucleotides, the CDR3 is TGTGCCAGCAGCCCAAGCGGGCTAGCGGGAGTCAATGAGCAGTTCTTC.

Concerning this clone: Other DNA variants within this sample encode the same CDR3. The chain links TRBV20-1 to TRBJ2-1; TRBD2 matches at 10 bases. This CDR3 is 15 amino acids long. With V trimmed by 3 bases and J by 2 bases, 4 bases remained unmatched. The germline V gene has CDR1 DFQATT and CDR2 SNEGSKA (reference sequence). As DNA, the CDR3 is TGCAGTGCTAGTGGCACTAGCGGGACCTACAATGAGCAGTTCTTC. It yields the protein CSASGTSGTYNEQFF.

The CDR3 sequence is CASRTTDTNTGELFF. CDR3 bases: TGCGCCAGCAGAACGACAGACACGAACACCGGGGAGCTGTTTTTT. This chain joins TRBV5-1 and TRBJ2-2, with a weak D call TRBD1 (5 bases). The CDR3 extends over 15 amino acids. Trimming took off 5 bases at V and 0 bases at J, with 11 bases between the two ends. Per the germline V gene, CDR1 is SGHRS and CDR2 is YFSETQ.

The chain recombines TRBV10-3 with TRBJ1-2; maybe TRBD1 (5 bases). Germline loops: CDR1 ENHRY, CDR2 SYGVKD. Trimming shortened V by 2 bases and J by 3 bases, and 13 bases separated the two germline ends. The CDR3 is 15 amino acids. The CDR3: CAISEEPGMDYGYTF. The CDR3 region has the DNA TGTGCCATCAGTGAGGAACCAGGGATGGACTATGGCTACACCTTC.

The chain carries TRBV14 and TRBJ1-2, with D perhaps matching TRBD1 (6 bases). The ends were cut back, 4 bases at V and 4 bases at J, with 19 bases in the middle. Germline V lookup: CDR1 SGHDN, CDR2 FVKESK. The CDR3 is 16 residues long. CDR3 residues: CASSRRRSQGSYGYTF. The CDR3 coding sequence is TGTGCCAGCAGCCGGCGCCGCAGTCAGGGGAGCTATGGCTACACCTTC.

The chain employs TRBV2 and TRBJ1-1; D unclear. V shed 5 bases and J shed 1 base, with 8 bases lying between them. The CDR3 runs 13 residues. CDR1 SNHLY and CDR2 FYNNEI come from the germline V gene. CDR3 nucleotide sequence: TGTGCCAGCAGTAGGCGGGAGAACACTGAAGCTTTCTTT. It translates to CASSRRENTEAFF.

In this sample, this clone turned up once. The V gene is TRBV6-5, the J gene TRBJ2-7, with a weak D call TRBD2 (7 bases). The CDR3 has 15 residues. Trimming stripped 10 bases from V and 5 bases from J, with 24 bases between. Germline CDR1 MNHEY, CDR2 SVGAGI. Here the CDR3 DNA reads TGTGCCATATCTCCGGGGGGCTCAACGCCCCACGAGCAGTACTTC. Translation gives CAISPGGSTPHEQYF.

This rearrangement joins TRBV19 to TRBJ1-1; unclear D gene. Germline assignment: CDR1 LNHDA and CDR2 SQIVND (reference sequence). The CDR3 spans 13 residues. V lost 6 bases, J lost 0 bases, and 8 bases lay in between. CDR3 in amino acids: CASRVSLNTEAFF. CDR3 nucleotides: TGTGCCAGTAGGGTCAGTTTGAACACTGAAGCTTTCTTT. The full variable domain, its missing parts supplied by reference TRBV19 and TRBJ1-1, is DGGITQSPKYLFRKEGQNVTLSCEQNLNHDAMYWYRQDPGQGLRLIYYSQIVNDFQKGDIAEGYSVSREKKESFPLTVTSAQKNPTAFYLCASRVSLNTEAFFGQGTRLTVV.

This rearrangement joins TRBV19 to TRBJ2-5, with 14 bases fitting TRBD2. The J segment lost 2 bases and the V segment lost 5 bases, leaving 7 bases of the junction unmatched. The CDR3 contains 17 residues. The germline CDR1 and CDR2 sequences are LNHDA and SQIVND (reference sequence). The CDR3 nucleotides read TGTGCCAGTAGTCCGAGACTAGCGGGAGGGCCACAAGAGACCCAGTACTTC. The encoded protein is CASSPRLAGGPQETQYF.

The chain joins TRBV9 to TRBJ2-1; 7 bases match TRBD2. The CDR3 spans 17 residues. In germline, CDR1 is SGDLS, CDR2 YYNGEE. V lost 0 bases, J lost 0 bases, and 6 bases stayed unmatched. Here the CDR3 DNA reads TGTGCCAGCAGCGTAGCTAGCGGTGGAAGCTCCTACAATGAGCAGTTCTTC. This sequence encodes CASSVASGGSSYNEQFF.

CDR3 sequence reads: CASSLRLYNEQFF. CDR3 sequence (DNA): TGTGCCAGCAGTTTACGACTGTACAATGAGCAGTTCTTC. The rearrangement uses TRBV27 and TRBJ2-1; D unclear. Germline loops: CDR1 MNHEY, CDR2 SMNVEV (reference sequence). V was cut by 2 bases and J by 4 bases, with 6 bases left in between. The CDR3 totals 13 residues.

The rearrangement links TRBV27 to TRBJ1-1; D gene uncertain. Trimming took 7 bases from V and 4 from J, leaving 13 bases between them. Germline CDR1 reads MNHEY; CDR2 reads SMNVEV (reference sequence). This CDR3 has 13 residues. The CDR3 sequence: CASTSRPGTEAFF. CDR3 DNA sequence: TGTGCCAGCACCTCTCGGCCGGGCACTGAAGCTTTCTTT.

This sequence joins TRBV6-1 and TRBJ2-7, with D uncertain. The ends were cut back, 3 bases at V and 4 bases at J, with 4 bases in the middle. Germline loops: CDR1 MNHNS, CDR2 SASEGT. There are 11 residues in the CDR3. Written as DNA, the CDR3 is TGTGCCAGCAGTGACAGATACGAGCAGTACGTC. Translating gives CASSDRYEQYV.

DNA for the CDR3: TGTGCCATCAGTGAGTCGCTAAAGCGAGAGACCCAGTACTTC. Translating gives CAISESLKRETQYF. The chain uses TRBV10-3 and TRBJ2-5; D remains ambiguous. Trimming left V 0 bases short and J 4 bases short, with 9 bases between. Germline CDR1 and CDR2: ENHRY and SYGVKD. This CDR3 is 14 amino acids long.

The chain recombines TRBV19 with TRBJ2-3, with D perhaps TRBD2 (6 bases). V lost 5 bases, J lost 6 bases, and 15 bases lay in between. CDR3 size: 14 residues. Germline CDR1 reads LNHDA; CDR2 reads SQIVND (reference sequence). CDR3 residues: CASSVLGAGDTQYF. The CDR3 nucleotides read TGTGCCAGTAGTGTACTAGGGGCGGGGGATACGCAGTATTTT.

V is TRBV11-2 and J is TRBJ2-2, with TRBD2 matching over 12 bases. Per germline, CDR1 SGHAT and CDR2 FQNNGV. The CDR3 has 17 amino acids. V dropped 4 bases and J dropped 3; count of bases not matched to a gene: 6. The CDR3: CASSYSGTSGYTGELFF. The CDR3 bases are TGTGCCAGCAGCTACTCCGGGACTAGCGGGTACACCGGGGAGCTGTTTTTT. The full variable domain, its missing parts supplied by reference TRBV11-2 and TRBJ2-2, is EAGVAQSPRYKIIEKRQSVAFWCNPISGHATLYWYQQILGQGPKLLIQFQNNGVVDDSQLPKDRFSAERLKGVDSTLKIQPAKLEDSAVYLCASSYSGTSGYTGELFFGEGSRLTVL.

The chain has TRBV28 and TRBJ1-2, with 8 bases that match TRBD1. CDR1 is MDHEN and CDR2 is SYDVKM in the germline V gene. This CDR3 spans 14 amino acids. V was pared by 3 bases and J by 6 bases, with 6 bases of the junction left unmatched. CDR3 nucleotide sequence: TGTGCCAGCAGTTTCCGTGACAGGGGCCATGGCTACACCTTC. Protein: CASSFRDRGHGYTF.

The chain carries TRBV25-1 and TRBJ1-6; 10 bases agree with TRBD1. Germline V gene lookup returns CDR1 MGHDK and CDR2 SYGVNS. There are 18 residues in the CDR3. V trimming: 2 bases; J trimming: 2 bases; junction bases outside the gene matches: 6. The CDR3: CASSERQGANTYNSPLHF. The CDR3, as DNA: TGTGCCAGCAGTGAACGACAGGGGGCGAACACCTATAATTCACCCCTCCACTTT.

V usage is TRBV28 and J usage is TRBJ1-1, with 7 bases that match TRBD1. CDR3 size: 14 residues. V lost 6 bases, J lost 4 bases, and 8 bases stayed unmatched. CDR1 is MDHEN and CDR2 is SYDVKM in the germline V gene. CDR3 amino acids: CASRYTQGTTEAFF. In nucleotides, the CDR3 is TGTGCCAGCAGGTACACACAGGGGACCACTGAAGCTTTCTTT.

This sequence joins TRBV6-5 and TRBJ2-1, with 7 positions matching TRBD2. V gave up 2 bases and J gave up 3 bases; unmatched junction bases: 4. CDR1 is MNHEY and CDR2 is SVGAGI in the germline V gene. CDR3 length equals 15 residues. The CDR3 reads CASSYRPGGYNEQFF. CDR3 coding DNA: TGTGCCAGCAGTTACCGGCCGGGGGGCTACAATGAGCAGTTCTTC.

This chain connects TRBV5-1 to TRBJ2-3, with TRBD2 matching over 7 bases. This CDR3 region has 14 residues. V lost 4 bases, J lost 4 bases, and 6 bases stayed unmatched. Germline values: CDR1 SGHRS, CDR2 YFSETQ. The CDR3 loop reads CASSPQTSSDTQYF. The CDR3 coding sequence is TGCGCCAGCAGCCCCCAGACTAGCTCAGATACGCAGTATTTT.

The chain is built from TRBV6-5 and TRBJ2-3; possible D gene TRBD2, 7 bases. Germline V lookup: CDR1 MNHEY, CDR2 SVGAGI. V was trimmed by 2 bases and J by 6 bases, leaving 12 bases between them. This CDR3 has 14 residues. This CDR3 is CASSYGGAGDTQYF. The CDR3 DNA sequence: TGTGCCAGCAGTTACGGGGGGGCGGGGGATACGCAGTATTTT.

This chain connects TRBV29-1 to TRBJ1-1; TRBD1 is a possible D gene (6 bases). The CDR3 contains 13 residues. Germline-derived CDR1 and CDR2 are SQVTM and ANQGSEA. Trimming shortened V by 7 bases and J by 7 bases, and 19 bases separated the two germline ends. CDR3 region: CSDGGAGRGEAFF. The DNA of the CDR3 is TGCAGCGATGGGGGGGCAGGCAGGGGTGAAGCTTTCTTT. Based on the CDR3 plus reference TRBV29-1 and TRBJ1-1, the full variable domain is SAVISQKPSRDICQRGTSLTIQCQVDSQVTMMFWYRQQPGQSLTLIATANQGSEATYESGFVIDKFPISRPNLTFSTLTVSNMSPEDSSIYLCSDGGAGRGEAFFGQGTRLTVV.

As DNA, the CDR3 is TGTGCCAGCTCACCTCAGGGGGCTGAAGCTTTCTTT. Residues: CASSPQGAEAFF. V and J are TRBV18 and TRBJ1-1; 7 nucleotides align to TRBD1. The CDR3 consists of 12 residues. CDR1 and CDR2 (germline): KGHSH, LQKENI. V gave up 3 bases and J gave up 6 bases; unmatched junction bases: 1.

V usage is TRBV28 and J usage is TRBJ1-5; D gene ambiguous. Germline values: CDR1 MDHEN, CDR2 SYDVKM. CDR3 length equals 15 residues. Trimming took 6 bases from V and 4 from J, leaving 16 bases between them. The CDR3: CASRTQDGFNQPQHF. The DNA of the CDR3 is TGTGCCAGCAGGACTCAAGACGGCTTTAATCAGCCCCAGCATTTT. The full variable domain, rest sourced from reference TRBV28 and TRBJ1-5, is DVKVTQSSRYLVKRTGEKVFLECVQDMDHENMFWYRQDPGLGLRLIYFSYDVKMKEKGDIPEGYSVSREKKERFSLILESASTNQTSMYLCASRTQDGFNQPQHFGDGTRLSIL.

The chain joins TRBV4-2 to TRBJ2-3; 11 bases agree with TRBD2. The germline V gene encodes CDR1 LGHNA and CDR2 YNFKEQ. The CDR3 runs 17 residues. V lost 4 bases to trimming and J lost 0 bases; unmatched junction nucleotides: 6. DNA of the CDR3: TGTGCCAGCAGCCCCTCACTAGCGGGAGTAAGCACAGATACGCAGTATTTT. It specifies CASSPSLAGVSTDTQYF.